The rows below give T cell receptor beta chains drawn from one sample of a study of graft-versus-host responses after intestinal transplantation. Only in-frame clones appear in the TCRdb table, and some are missing; sequencing was by immunoSEQ multiplex PCR. The sample consists of 57,000 or so clones, 91% of them appearing once. The source was PBMCs, collected about 120 days after intestinal transplantation. These receptor sequences come from a human patient who received an intestinal transplant, so some T cells may come from the graft donor. CDR3s include the opening cysteine and the closing phenylalanine or tryptophan. Fields, in order: V gene, clone size, J gene, D gene, CDR3 DNA, CDR3 protein. D genes are given only for firm matches. Part of the rows lack a size; the others show once, few, many or a class for expanded clones.

>TRBV18|-|TRBJ2-1|-
TGTGCCAGCTCCCCCCAGGCGCCTAATGAGCAGTTCTTC
CASSPQAPNEQFF
>TRBV30|-|TRBJ1-2|TRBD1
TGTGCCTGCTCTACAGGGGGCGGCTACACCTTC
CACSTGGGYTF
>TRBV18|-|TRBJ2-7|-
TGTGCCAGCTCACCACCGAAGGGAGTGGGCGAGCAGTACTTC
CASSPPKGVGEQYF
>TRBV10-3|-|TRBJ2-5|TRBD2
TGTGCCATCAGTGAGTCGCGACTAGCGGGGGATGGGCAAGAGACCCAGTACTTC
CAISESRLAGDGQETQYF
>TRBV6-1|-|TRBJ2-7|-
TGTGCCAGCAGTGAAGTGTATGGGACATACCGCTACGAGCAGTACTTC
CASSEVYGTYRYEQYF
>TRBV7-9|-|TRBJ1-6|TRBD1
TGTGCCAGCAGCTTGGGACAGGGGGGAGGACCCCTCCACTTT
CASSLGQGGGPLHF
>TRBV10-3|-|TRBJ2-7|TRBD2
TGTGCCATCAGCCCCGGGACTACCTACTGGGAGCAGTACTTC
CAISPGTTYWEQYF
>TRBV4-2|-|TRBJ1-2|-
TGTGCCAGCAGCCAAGATGGAATCAACTATGGCTACACCTTC
CASSQDGINYGYTF
>TRBV7-9|-|TRBJ2-3|TRBD2
TGTGCCAGCAGCCTAGCGGGGGTTAGCACAGATACGCAGTATTTT
CASSLAGVSTDTQYF
>TRBV4-1|-|TRBJ1-6|-
TGCGCCAGCAGCCAAGGACCCATATATAATTCACCCCTCCACTTT
CASSQGPIYNSPLHF
>TRBV5-1|-|TRBJ2-5|TRBD2
TGCGCCAGCAGCTGGACCCCGGGACTAGCGGCAGAGACCCAGTACTTC
CASSWTPGLAAETQYF
>TRBV10-1|-|TRBJ1-1|-
TGCGCCGGCAGGGGCGGCACTGAAGCTTTCTTT
CAGRGGTEAFF
>TRBV5-5|-|TRBJ1-4|-
TGTGCCAGCAGGCCGGGGGAAAAACTGTTTTTT
CASRPGEKLFF
>TRBV2|-|TRBJ2-7|TRBD2
TGTGCCAGCAGTGTGACTAGCGGGAGCTCCTACGAGCAGTACTTC
CASSVTSGSSYEQYF
>TRBV29-1|once|TRBJ2-1|TRBD2
TGCAGCGTTGGACTAGCGGGAGTAGGTGATGAGCAGTTCTTC
CSVGLAGVGDEQFF
>TRBV7-2|few|TRBJ1-5|TRBD1
TGTGCCAGCAGCATCGGGACAGGGGGGGCTCAGCCCCAGCATTTT
CASSIGTGGAQPQHF
>TRBV19|-|TRBJ2-1|TRBD2
TGTGCCAGTACCGAACGCGGGAGCTCCTACAATGAGCAGTTCTTC
CASTERGSSYNEQFF
>TRBV6-4|-|TRBJ2-1|-
TGTGCCAGCAGTGACTCGATGGCCCACTACAATGAGCAGTTCTTC
CASSDSMAHYNEQFF
>TRBV6-6|-|TRBJ2-2|TRBD1
TGTGCCAGCAGGGCTCAGGGGGCGGGCACCGGGGAGCTGTTTTTT
CASRAQGAGTGELFF
>TRBV25-1|-|TRBJ2-5|-
TGTGCCAGCAGTGAATTCGACCAAGAGACCCAGTACTTC
CASSEFDQETQYF
>TRBV7-3|-|TRBJ2-1|-
TGTGCCAGCAGCCCGAGCGGCATCTCCTACAATGAGCAGTTCTTC
CASSPSGISYNEQFF
>TRBV5-6|-|TRBJ2-5|TRBD1
TGTGCCAGCAGCTTGGTAGAGACAGGGGTCCAAGAGACCCAGTACTTC
CASSLVETGVQETQYF
>TRBV18|-|TRBJ2-5|-
TGTGCCAGCTCACCGGTTGGGGGCTGGGAGACCCAGTACTTC
CASSPVGGWETQYF
>TRBV18|-|TRBJ2-5|-
TGTGCCAGCTCACCTAATGGCCAAGAGACCCAGTACTTC
CASSPNGQETQYF
>TRBV28|-|TRBJ1-2|-
TGTGCCAGCAGTCTCGGGATTATCTATGGCTACACCTTC
CASSLGIIYGYTF
>TRBV27|-|TRBJ1-1|-
TGTGCCAGCAGCCTTTCAGGGGTTACTGAAGCTTTCTTT
CASSLSGVTEAFF
>TRBV11-2|-|TRBJ2-7|-
TGTGCCAGCAGCCTAGGTGCCTACGAGCAGTACTTC
CASSLGAYEQYF
>TRBV12-2|-|TRBJ2-3|-
TGTGCAAGTCGCCTACCACTAGCGGGTTTCACAGATACGCAGTATTTT
CASRLPLAGFTDTQYF
>TRBV5-1|-|TRBJ2-6|-
TGCGCCAGCAGCTTAGACTCTGGGGCCAACGTCCTGACTTTC
CASSLDSGANVLTF
>TRBV4-2|-|TRBJ2-3|-
TGTGCCAGCAGCCAAGTCGGGGATACGCAGTATTTT
CASSQVGDTQYF
>TRBV7-9|-|TRBJ2-2|-
TGTGCCCCCCATACCGGGGAGCTGTTTTTT
CAPHTGELFF
>TRBV9|-|TRBJ2-1|-
TGTGCCAGCAGCGTAGGGAATTACAATGAGCAGTTCTTC
CASSVGNYNEQFF
>TRBV5-4|-|TRBJ1-1|TRBD1
TGTGCCAGCAGTCGGGACAGGGTTACTGAAGCTTTCTTT
CASSRDRVTEAFF
>TRBV9|-|TRBJ2-1|TRBD2
TGTGCCAGCAGAGGAGAGCGGGGGGGTTACTACAATGAGCAGTTCTTC
CASRGERGGYYNEQFF
>TRBV2|few|TRBJ1-4|-
TGTGCCAGCAGTGAATGGGACTCCGAAAAACTGTTTTTT
CASSEWDSEKLFF
>TRBV28|-|TRBJ2-2|TRBD1
TGTGCCAGCAGTTTACCGACAGGGTTATACCTGTTTTTT
CASSLPTGLYLFF
>TRBV5-1|once|TRBJ2-5|TRBD2
TGCGCCAGCAGCTTGGTCGGGGGAGGGGAGACCCAGTACTTC
CASSLVGGGETQYF
>TRBV2|-|TRBJ1-3|TRBD1
TGTGCCAGCACCTGGGACAGTCGGGCGTCTGGAAACACCATATATTTT
CASTWDSRASGNTIYF
>TRBV2|-|TRBJ1-1|-
TGTGCCAGCAGTGCGGTGGAGAACACTGAAGCTTTCTTT
CASSAVENTEAFF
>TRBV28|-|TRBJ1-5|TRBD1
TGTGCCAGCAGTTTAAACCGGGACAGATATAGCAATCAGCCCCAGCATTTT
CASSLNRDRYSNQPQHF
>TRBV4-2|once|TRBJ2-7|TRBD2
TGTGCCAGCAGCCAACAACTAGCGGGAACCTACGAGCAGTACTTC
CASSQQLAGTYEQYF
>TRBV2|-|TRBJ2-1|-
TGTGCCAGCAGTCTCGATGGGGGCGGAGGGAATGAGCAGTTCTTC
CASSLDGGGGNEQFF
>TRBV6-5|-|TRBJ1-5|-
TGTGCCAGCAGTTACTCGGGGCGGGAGGGGCAGCCCCAGCATTTT
CASSYSGREGQPQHF
>TRBV4-1|-|TRBJ2-2|TRBD1
TGCGCCAGCAGGGGACAGGATCGGGGGGAGCTGTTTTTT
CASRGQDRGELFF
>TRBV27|-|TRBJ2-3|TRBD2
TGTGCCGCAACCCCAACCCCAGCGGGGGGGCTGCTTAGCACAGATACGCAGTATTTT
CAATPTPAGGLLSTDTQYF
>TRBV19|-|TRBJ2-7|-
TGTGCCAGTAGTATGGCGGCAGGGTGGATCTACGAGCAGTACTTC
CASSMAAGWIYEQYF
>TRBV6-5|-|TRBJ1-6|-
TGTGCCAGCACCCAAAGCTCCTATAATTCACCCCTCCACTTT
CASTQSSYNSPLHF
>TRBV27|-|TRBJ2-7|-
TGTGCCAGCAGTACCGGATTCCAGTCCTACGAGCAGTACTTC
CASSTGFQSYEQYF
>TRBV19|-|TRBJ1-2|-
TGTGCCAGTAGTGTGGAGTCTGTAGGGGGCTACACCTTC
CASSVESVGGYTF
>TRBV27|-|TRBJ1-1|-
TGTGCCAGCAGTTTATCCCCCGGTAACACTGAAGCTTTCTTT
CASSLSPGNTEAFF
>TRBV19|-|TRBJ2-4|TRBD2
TGTGCCAGTAGTATCCCGGGACTAGCGGGATTGGACAAAAACATTCAGTACTTC
CASSIPGLAGLDKNIQYF
>TRBV6-6|once|TRBJ2-7|-
TGTGCCAGCAGACCAGTACAGGGACCCTACGAGCAGTACTTC
CASRPVQGPYEQYF
>TRBV11-3|-|TRBJ2-7|-
TGTGCCAGCAGCTTAGCGGGATCCTACGAGCAGTACTTC
CASSLAGSYEQYF
>TRBV2|-|TRBJ2-7|-
TGTGCCAGCAGTGAACTAGGAGGGACCGAGCAGTACTTC
CASSELGGTEQYF
>TRBV2|-|TRBJ1-5|-
TGTGCCAGCAGTGTTTGGGGCAATCAGCCCCAGCATTTT
CASSVWGNQPQHF
>TRBV19|few|TRBJ2-3|-
TGTGCCAGTAGGCGACTAGGGGATACGCAGTATTTT
CASRRLGDTQYF
>TRBV2|-|TRBJ1-1|-
TGTGCCAGCAGTGAAGACAGAGCCTCTGAAGCTTTCTTT
CASSEDRASEAFF
>TRBV29-1|-|TRBJ2-1|TRBD2
TGCAGCGTTGAAGAGGAAGCGGGGGTTCGCAATGAGCAGTTCTTC
CSVEEEAGVRNEQFF
>TRBV4-1|-|TRBJ1-1|-
TGCGCCAGCAGCCAAGATCGGGGCCAGGGAACTGAAGCTTTCTTT
CASSQDRGQGTEAFF
>TRBV11-2|once|TRBJ2-7|-
TGTGCCAGCAGCTTAGGGGGGTTGGGCCAAGTTCCCTACGAGCAGTACTTC
CASSLGGLGQVPYEQYF